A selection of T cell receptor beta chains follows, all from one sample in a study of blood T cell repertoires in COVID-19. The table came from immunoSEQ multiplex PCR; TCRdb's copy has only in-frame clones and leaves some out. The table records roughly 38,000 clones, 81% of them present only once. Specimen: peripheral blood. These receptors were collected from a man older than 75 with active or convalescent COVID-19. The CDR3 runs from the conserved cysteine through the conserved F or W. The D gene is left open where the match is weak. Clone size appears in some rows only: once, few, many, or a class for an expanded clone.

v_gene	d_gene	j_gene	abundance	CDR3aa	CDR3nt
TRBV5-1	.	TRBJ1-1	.	CASSFGTLNTEAFF	TGCGCCAGCAGCTTTGGCACGTTGAACACTGAAGCTTTCTTT
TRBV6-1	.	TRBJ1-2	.	CASSEQVFAFYGYTF	TGTGCCAGCAGTGAACAGGTATTCGCCTTCTATGGCTACACCTTC
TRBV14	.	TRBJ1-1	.	CASSQDWASEAFF	TGTGCCAGCAGCCAAGACTGGGCCTCTGAAGCTTTCTTT
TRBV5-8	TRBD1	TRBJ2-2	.	CASSFSQGAIGELFF	TGTGCCAGCAGCTTCTCCCAGGGGGCGATCGGGGAGCTGTTTTTT
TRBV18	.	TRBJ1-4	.	CASSPGQGGEKLFF	TGTGCCAGCTCCCCTGGCCAGGGTGGTGAAAAACTGTTTTTT
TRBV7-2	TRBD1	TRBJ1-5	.	CASSVTGDQPQHF	TGTGCCAGCAGCGTAACAGGGGATCAGCCCCAGCATTTT
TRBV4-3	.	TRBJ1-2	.	CASSQDSGDRGYGYTF	TGCGCCAGCAGCCAAGATTCGGGGGACCGCGGTTATGGCTACACCTTC
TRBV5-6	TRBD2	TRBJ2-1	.	CASSLLKGLASRQEQFF	TGTGCCAGCAGCTTGCTTAAGGGACTAGCGTCTCGCCAAGAGCAGTTCTTC
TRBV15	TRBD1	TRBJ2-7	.	CATSGDRDRSYEQYF	TGTGCCACCAGCGGCGACCGGGACAGATCCTACGAGCAGTACTTC
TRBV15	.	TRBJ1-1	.	CATSRRGGRNTEAFF	TGTGCCACCAGCAGAAGGGGGGGCCGGAACACTGAAGCTTTCTTT
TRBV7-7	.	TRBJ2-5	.	CASSSAGGPETQYF	TGTGCCAGCAGCTCAGCCGGCGGCCCAGAGACCCAGTACTTC
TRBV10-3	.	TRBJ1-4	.	CAISEAASEKLFF	TGTGCCATCAGTGAGGCGGCGAGTGAAAAACTGTTTTTT
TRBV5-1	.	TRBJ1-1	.	CASSLVGVKNTEAFF	TGCGCCAGCAGCTTGGTCGGGGTGAAGAACACTGAAGCTTTCTTT
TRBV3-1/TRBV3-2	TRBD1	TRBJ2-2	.	CASSNGQGNTGELFF	TGTGCCAGCAGCAACGGACAGGGGAACACCGGGGAGCTGTTTTTT
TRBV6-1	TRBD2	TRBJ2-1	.	CASSEAQGGRSYNEQFF	TGTGCCAGCAGTGAAGCGCAGGGCGGGAGATCCTACAATGAGCAGTTCTTC
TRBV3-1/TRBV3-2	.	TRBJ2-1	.	CASIPSNEQFF	TGTGCCAGCATTCCCTCCAATGAGCAGTTCTTC
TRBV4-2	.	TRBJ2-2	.	CASSQEGDSGELFF	TGTGCCAGCAGCCAAGAAGGGGATTCCGGGGAGCTGTTTTTT
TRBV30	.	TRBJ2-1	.	CAGRGNNEQFF	TGTGCCGGCCGAGGCAACAATGAGCAGTTCTTC
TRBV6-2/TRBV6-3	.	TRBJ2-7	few	CASSTGFSYEQYF	TGTGCCAGCAGCACGGGATTCTCCTACGAGCAGTACTTC
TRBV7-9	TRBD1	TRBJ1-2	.	CASSLVRQGGGYTF	TGTGCCAGCAGCTTAGTCCGGCAGGGGGGTGGCTACACCTTC
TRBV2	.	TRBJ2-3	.	CASNSRTDTQYF	TGTGCCAGCAACAGTCGCACAGATACGCAGTATTTT
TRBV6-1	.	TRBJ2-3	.	CASSEIATQYF	TGTGCCAGCAGTGAGATAGCTACGCAGTATTTT
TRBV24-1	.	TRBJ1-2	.	CATSDHLQSSGYTF	TGTGCCACCAGTGATCATCTACAGAGTTCCGGCTACACCTTC
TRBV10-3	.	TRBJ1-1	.	CATLRGTGSEAFF	TGTGCCACACTGCGCGGGACGGGCAGTGAAGCTTTCTTT
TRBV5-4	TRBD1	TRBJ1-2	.	CASSFRGLVHYGYTF	TGTGCCAGCAGCTTCAGGGGGCTCGTCCACTATGGCTACACCTTC
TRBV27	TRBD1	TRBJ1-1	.	CASSFSGRGWTGGSSTEAFF	TGTGCCAGCAGTTTCTCGGGACGAGGGTGGACAGGGGGCTCGAGCACTGAAGCTTTCTTT
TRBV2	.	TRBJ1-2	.	CASAGNRGYTF	TGTGCCAGCGCAGGGAATAGGGGCTACACCTTC
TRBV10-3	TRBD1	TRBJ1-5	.	CAISDPDRDSNQPQHF	TGTGCCATCAGTGACCCAGACAGGGATAGTAATCAGCCCCAGCATTTT
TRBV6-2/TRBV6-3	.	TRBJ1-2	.	CASSSTDRGYTF	TGTGCCAGCAGTTCGACGGACAGAGGCTACACCTTC
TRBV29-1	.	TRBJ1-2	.	CSVRFLSGTLGYTF	TGCAGCGTTCGATTCTTGTCGGGAACACTTGGCTACACCTTC
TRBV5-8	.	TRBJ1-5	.	CASSLRDQPQHF	TGTGCCAGCAGCTTACGGGATCAGCCCCAGCATTTT
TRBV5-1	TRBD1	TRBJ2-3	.	CASSLGGTGATDTQYF	TGCGCCAGCAGCTTGGGAGGGACAGGGGCCACAGATACGCAGTATTTT
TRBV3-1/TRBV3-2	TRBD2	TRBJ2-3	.	CASSQGSGGPSTDTQYF	TGTGCCAGCAGCCAAGGAAGCGGGGGTCCTAGCACAGATACGCAGTATTTT
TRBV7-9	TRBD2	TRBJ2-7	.	CASSHGTSVTDEQYF	TGTGCCAGCAGCCACGGGACTAGTGTCACCGACGAGCAGTACTTC
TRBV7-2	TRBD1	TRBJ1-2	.	CASSPSADRGTRGYTF	TGTGCCAGCAGCCCTAGCGCCGACAGGGGAACGCGGGGCTACACCTTC
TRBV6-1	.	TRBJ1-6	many	CASSEASQGTPPLHF	TGTGCCAGCAGTGAAGCGAGCCAGGGGACCCCACCCCTCCACTTT
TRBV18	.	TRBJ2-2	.	CASSMTVDTGELFF	TGTGCCAGCTCCATGACAGTGGACACCGGGGAGCTGTTTTTT
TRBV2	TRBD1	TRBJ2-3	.	CASSVASAGQGTDTQYF	TGTGCCAGCAGTGTAGCTTCCGCCGGACAGGGCACAGATACGCAGTATTTT
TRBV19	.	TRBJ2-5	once	CASSEGRGETQYF	TGTGCCAGCTCAGAAGGGCGCGGGGAGACCCAGTACTTC
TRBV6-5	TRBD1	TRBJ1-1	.	CASQEDRVNTEAFF	TGTGCCAGCCAAGAGGACAGGGTGAACACTGAAGCTTTCTTT
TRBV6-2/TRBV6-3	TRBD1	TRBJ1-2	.	CASSYRTGGIRYGYTF	TGTGCCAGCAGTTACCGGACAGGTGGTATAAGATATGGCTACACCTTC
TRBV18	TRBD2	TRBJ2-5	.	CASSPGLAGRETQYF	TGTGCCAGCTCACCAGGGCTAGCGGGCCGAGAGACCCAGTACTTC
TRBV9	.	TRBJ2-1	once	CASSVTPAVTYNEQFF	TGTGCCAGCAGCGTTACCCCGGCGGTGACTTACAATGAGCAGTTCTTC
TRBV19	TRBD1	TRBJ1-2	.	CASSPRDRIIWDYGYTF	TGTGCCAGTAGTCCCCGGGACAGGATAATATGGGACTATGGCTACACCTTC
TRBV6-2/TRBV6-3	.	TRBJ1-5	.	CVSTPASGAFYSNQPQHF	TGTGTCAGCACCCCGGCGTCTGGGGCCTTTTATAGCAATCAGCCCCAGCATTTT
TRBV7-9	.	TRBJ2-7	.	CASSSSGSSGEQYF	TGTGCCAGCAGCTCCTCCGGGTCTTCTGGAGAGCAGTACTTC
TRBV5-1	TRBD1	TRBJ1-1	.	CASTLTGTGNTEAFF	TGCGCCAGCACCCTTACCGGGACAGGGAACACTGAAGCTTTCTTT
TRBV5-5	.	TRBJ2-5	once	CASRSTGNWEETQYF	TGTGCCAGCAGGTCGACAGGAAATTGGGAAGAGACCCAGTACTTC
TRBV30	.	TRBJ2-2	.	CAWSSFGELFF	TGTGCCTGGAGTTCTTTTGGGGAGCTGTTTTTT
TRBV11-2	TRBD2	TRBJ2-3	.	CASSGGVSTDTQYF	TGTGCCAGCAGTGGGGGGGTAAGCACAGATACGCAGTATTTT
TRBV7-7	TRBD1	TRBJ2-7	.	CASSQGQGKSYEQYF	TGTGCCAGCAGCCAGGGACAGGGAAAATCCTACGAGCAGTACTTC
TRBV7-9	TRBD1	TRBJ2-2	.	CASSLGQGDAGELFF	TGTGCCAGCAGCTTGGGACAGGGAGACGCCGGGGAGCTGTTTTTT
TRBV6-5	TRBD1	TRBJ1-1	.	CASTPGFETGTEAFF	TGTGCCAGCACCCCCGGATTTGAGACAGGGACTGAAGCTTTCTTT
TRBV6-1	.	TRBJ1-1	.	CASSEGTQGEAFF	TGTGCCAGCAGTGAAGGTACACAGGGAGAAGCTTTCTTT
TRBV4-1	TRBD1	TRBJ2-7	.	CASSQERTGGAEQYF	TGCGCCAGCAGCCAAGAACGGACAGGGGGGGCCGAGCAGTACTTC
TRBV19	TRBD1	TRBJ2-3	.	CASSSYRGPDTQYF	TGTGCCAGTAGTTCATACAGGGGCCCAGATACGCAGTATTTT
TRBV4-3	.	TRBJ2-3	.	CASSQPPVDTQYF	TGCGCCAGCAGCCAACCCCCGGTGGATACGCAGTATTTT
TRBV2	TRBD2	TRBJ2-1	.	CASSPPGLAGNYNEQFF	TGTGCCAGCAGCCCTCCGGGACTAGCGGGAAACTACAATGAGCAGTTCTTC
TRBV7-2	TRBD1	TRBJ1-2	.	CASSLGGTGGGGYTF	TGTGCCAGCAGCTTAGGAGGGACAGGGGGAGGTGGCTACACCTTC
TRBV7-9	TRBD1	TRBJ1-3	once	CASSKQGASGNTIYF	TGTGCCAGCAGCAAACAGGGGGCCTCTGGAAACACCATATATTTT